This TCR beta chain derives from a study of blood T cell repertoires in COVID-19 (dated by TCRdb to the early 2020s). Study-level background: Samples from collaborators originated in the United States, Italy and Spain and spanned both the acute and convalescent phases of COVID-19. The prospective study material was composed of cDNA or gDNA derived from T cells, B-cell-depleted T cells, or PBMCs. Deeply sampled blood TCRbeta repertoires from subjects exposed to, actively infected with, or recovered from COVID-19 were included in the dataset. A freely available public database, intended as a resource for researchers studying the immune response to SARS-CoV-2, is where the repertoires were released. Samples came from the ongoing ImmuneRACE study (first 160 participants) plus 1,254 subjects from 6 global collaborators. The sample metadata nearly always contained a de-identified subject ID, COVID-19 status, age in years and sex. Where HLA class I and class II types were available, the types were taken from metadata supplied by the sample provider, not from assay-based typing. Overall study results and their limits: The quantity of clinical and demographic metadata differed by source and by participant and was supplied without curation.

At one collaborating source in Seattle, patients were enrolled during active infection and were followed longitudinally through the course of disease. Each collaborating institution followed its own protocols to collect whole blood in K2EDTA tubes. For TCRbeta analysis, collaborators shipped samples as frozen whole blood, isolated PBMCs, or DNA extracted from either of those sample types. With respect to this clone: The clone's antigen remains unknown. No much larger clone is present one base from it, and per-base qualities are unavailable.

TCRbeta CDR3 regions were amplified from genomic DNA by means of the immunoSEQ Assay, a bias-controlled multiplex PCR. The authors' analysis ran thus. The number of nucleated cells in each sample was estimated by amplification of reference gene primers within the assay. Sequence reads were collapsed and filtered to measure the absolute abundance of every unique TCRbeta CDR3 rearrangement. For each sample, productive Simpson clonality was calculated as the square root of Simpson's diversity index across productive rearrangements. TCRdb's version of the immuneACCESS table is confined to in-frame rearrangements and falls short of the full clone set. An unresolved V gene accounts for under half of the shortfall where checked; the remainder is of unknown origin. Clone size and the V and J calls come from that table; the DNA yielded D and trimming. This sample lists about 360,000 clones; around nine tenths were detected once. The ten most abundant clones make up under 8.5% of the sample.

What was sequenced was peripheral blood. The receptor's source is an older woman with COVID-19, enrolled during active disease.

CDR3 loop: CAWSVLRTGAWGSPLHF. The DNA sequence follows: TGTGCCTGGAGTGTACTCCGGACAGGGGCCTGGGGATCACCCCTCCACTTT. The sequence is built from TRBV30 and TRBJ1-6; TRBD1 lines up with 9 middle nucleotides. The CDR3 runs 17 residues from the cysteine to the phenylalanine. CDR3 DNA only is kept here, 51 bases in frame from base 1. Compared with germline, V lacks 0 bases and J lacks 10 bases; bases without a gene match: 13. Sequences GTSNPN (CDR1) and SVGIG (CDR2) are obtained from the germline V gene (reference sequence). Beyond the CDR3, the reference TRBV30 and TRBJ1-6 genes provide the residues; the full variable domain reads: SQTIHQWPATLVQPVGSPLSLECTVEGTSNPNLYWYRQAAGRGLQLLFYSVGIGQISSEVPQNLSASRPQDRQFILSSKKLLLSDSGFYLCAWSVLRTGAWGSPLHFGNGTRLTVT.